One T cell receptor beta chain is described in this entry. Trimming cost V 6 bases and J 0 bases; bases outside gene matches: 10. This CDR3 is 17 amino acids long. Germline V gives CDR1 LNHNV, CDR2 YYDKDF (reference sequence). The entry originates in a study of identical twins. Template switching created a universal primer site, and the cDNA included unique molecular identifiers. TCRdb called the 5' RACE reads again in MiXCR, with one record for every CDR3 protein. The sample lists about 890,000 distinct CDR3 sequences, 9% to 15% occurring once. These data were also filed under a second study, of yellow fever vaccine responses in identical twins.

The rearrangement joins TRBV15 to TRBJ2-3, with 9 bases identical to TRBD2. Sequencing used PBMCs. The sequence was obtained from a woman younger than 35 in good health. Here the CDR3 reads CATSEPPTSGSTDTQYF. CDR3 nucleotides: TGTGCCACCAGTGAACCCCCGACTAGCGGAAGCACAGATACGCAGTATTTT.